The 8 T cell receptor beta chains listed next were all sequenced from one sample in a study of post-analysis software for immune sequencing data. Which antigens these TCRs recognize remains unknown. Notes on the study in general: Higher frequency in patients than in controls was seen for roughly five TRBV segments, with TRBV5-6, TRBV5-1 and TRBV20-1 among them.

Prepared TCR beta cDNA libraries contained unique molecular identifiers. TCRdb passed the PCR reads through MiXCR, listing each CDR3 protein once. This table holds about 620,000 distinct CDR3 sequences, roughly 40% found once. Material for sequencing was blood. These receptor sequences come from a girl aged 10-17 years with multiple sclerosis.

This clonotype was observed a handful of times. The rearrangement uses TRBV5-5 and TRBJ2-3; 13 bases map to TRBD2. This CDR3 has 15 residues. V gave up 4 bases and J gave up 11 bases; unmatched junction bases: 10. The germline CDR1 and CDR2 sequences are SGHKS and YYEKEE (reference sequence). In DNA form, the CDR3 reads TGTGCCAGCAGCGTTGGACTAGCGGGAGTAGGTGGGCAGTATTTT. Its protein is CASSVGLAGVGGQYF.

Concerning this clonotype itself: The conserved phenylalanine or tryptophan is not found at the CDR3 terminus, so this likely reflects a read error. The CDR3 coding sequence is TGTGCCAGCAGCCAAGCGGGGGAGGGAGAGACCCAGTACTGC. Protein: CASSQAGEGETQYC. This chain links TRBV3-1 with TRBJ2-7, with 7 bases identical to TRBD2. The DNA end favors TRBJ2-5, so the J call may be wrong. CDR3 size: 14 residues. Germline V gives CDR1 LGHDT, CDR2 YNNKEL (reference sequence).

The genes are TRBV9 and TRBJ1-1; weak D call: TRBD1 (6 bases). This CDR3 region has 15 residues. Germline-derived CDR1 and CDR2 are SGDLS and YYNGEE. With 0 bases removed from V and 1 base from J, the gap between germline ends came to 10 bases. The CDR3 region has the DNA TGTGCCAGCAGCGTAGATCTACAGGGGAACACTGAAGCTTTCTTT. Translation: CASSVDLQGNTEAFF.

The chain joins TRBV21-1 to TRBJ1-1; the table assigns TRBD1, which was not confirmed against the DNA. TRBV21-1 is a known pseudogene. The CDR3 spans 14 residues. The CDR3 is CASSIRGLNTEAFF. The CDR3 DNA reads TGTGCCAGCAGCATACGGGGACTGAACACTGAAGCTTTCTTT.

The chain couples TRBV5-1 to TRBJ2-3; D is uncertain. Germline CDR1 SGHRS, CDR2 YFSETQ. V lost 0 bases to trimming and J lost 7 bases, with 6 bases between them. The CDR3 is made up of 12 amino acids. CDR3 in DNA: TGCGCCAGCAGCTTGGATACCTATACGCAGTATTTT. It translates to CASSLDTYTQYF.

This chain uses TRBV27 with TRBJ1-2; 8 bases line up with TRBD1. The germline V gene encodes CDR1 MNHEY and CDR2 SMNVEV (reference sequence). The CDR3 totals 13 residues. V shed 6 bases, J shed 8 bases, and the junction held 8 bases outside the gene matches. Written as DNA, the CDR3 is TGTGCCAGCAGCGGGCAGGGGGCGATCGGCTACACCTTC. This codes for CASSGQGAIGYTF.

This clonotype has just a few counts. J is TRBJ1-5 and V is TRBV12-3 or TRBV12-4; TRBD1 matches at 9 bases. The CDR3 spans 14 residues. Trimming at V came to 6 bases and at J to 6 bases, leaving 6 bases not matched to a gene. The CDR3 DNA reads as TGTGCCAGCAGCTCGACAGGGGGGATTCAGCCCCAGCATTTT. The encoded protein is CASSSTGGIQPQHF.

There are a few counts of this clonotype. V is TRBV6-5 and J is TRBJ2-3; D is undetermined. Trimming took 1 base from V and 6 from J, leaving 11 bases between them. The CDR3 contains 14 residues. Per germline, CDR1 MNHEY and CDR2 SVGAGI. DNA for the CDR3: TGTGCCAGCAGTTACTACAACTCTAAGGATACGCAGTATTTT. The encoded protein is CASSYYNSKDTQYF.